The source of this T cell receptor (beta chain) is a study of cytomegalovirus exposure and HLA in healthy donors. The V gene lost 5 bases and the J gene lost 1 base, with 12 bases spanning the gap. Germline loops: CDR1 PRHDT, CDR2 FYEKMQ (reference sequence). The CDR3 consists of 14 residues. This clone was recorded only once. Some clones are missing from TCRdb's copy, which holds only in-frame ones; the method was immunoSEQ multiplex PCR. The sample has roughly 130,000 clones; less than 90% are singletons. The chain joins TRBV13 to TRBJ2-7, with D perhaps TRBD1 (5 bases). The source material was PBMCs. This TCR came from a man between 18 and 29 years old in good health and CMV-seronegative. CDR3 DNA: TGTGCCAGCAGCCCACAGACAGCTTCCTACGAGCAGTACTTC. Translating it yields CASSPQTASYEQYF.